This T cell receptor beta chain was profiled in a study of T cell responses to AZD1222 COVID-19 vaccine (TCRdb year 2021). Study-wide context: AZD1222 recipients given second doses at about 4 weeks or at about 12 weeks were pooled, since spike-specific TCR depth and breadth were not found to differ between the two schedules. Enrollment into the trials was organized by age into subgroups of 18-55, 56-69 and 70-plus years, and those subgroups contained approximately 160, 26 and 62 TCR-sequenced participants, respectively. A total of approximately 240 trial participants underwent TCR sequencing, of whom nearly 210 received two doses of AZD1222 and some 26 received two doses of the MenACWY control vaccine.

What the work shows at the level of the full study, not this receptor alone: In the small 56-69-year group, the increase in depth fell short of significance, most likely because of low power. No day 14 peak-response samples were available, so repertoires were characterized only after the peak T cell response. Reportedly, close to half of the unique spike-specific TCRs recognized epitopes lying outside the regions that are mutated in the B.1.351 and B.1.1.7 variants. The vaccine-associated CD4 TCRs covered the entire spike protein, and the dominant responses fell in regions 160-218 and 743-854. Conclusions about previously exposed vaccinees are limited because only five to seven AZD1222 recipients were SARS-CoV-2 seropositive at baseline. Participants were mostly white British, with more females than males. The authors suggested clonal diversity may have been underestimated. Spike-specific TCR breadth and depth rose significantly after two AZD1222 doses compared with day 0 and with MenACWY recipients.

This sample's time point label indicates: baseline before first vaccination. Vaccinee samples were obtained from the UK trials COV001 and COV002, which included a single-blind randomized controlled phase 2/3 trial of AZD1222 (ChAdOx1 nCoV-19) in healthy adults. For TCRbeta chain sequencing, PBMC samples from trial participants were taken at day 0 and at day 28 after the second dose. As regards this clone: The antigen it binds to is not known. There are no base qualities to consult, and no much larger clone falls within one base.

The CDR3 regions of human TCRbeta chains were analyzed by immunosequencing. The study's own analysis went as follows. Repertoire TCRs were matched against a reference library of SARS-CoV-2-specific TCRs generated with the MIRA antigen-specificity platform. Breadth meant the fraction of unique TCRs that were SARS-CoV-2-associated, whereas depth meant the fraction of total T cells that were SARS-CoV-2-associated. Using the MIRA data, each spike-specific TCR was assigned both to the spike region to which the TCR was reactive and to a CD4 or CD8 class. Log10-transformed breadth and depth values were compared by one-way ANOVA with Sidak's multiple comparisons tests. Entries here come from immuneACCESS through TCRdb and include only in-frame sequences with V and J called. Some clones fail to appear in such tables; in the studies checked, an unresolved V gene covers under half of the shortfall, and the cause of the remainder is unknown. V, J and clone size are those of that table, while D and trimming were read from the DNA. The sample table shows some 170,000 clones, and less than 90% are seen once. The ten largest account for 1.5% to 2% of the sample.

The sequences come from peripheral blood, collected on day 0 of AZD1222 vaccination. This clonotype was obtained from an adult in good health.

The CDR3 protein sequence reads: CASSRLAYEQFF. Here is the DNA: TGTGCCAGCAGCAGACTAGCGTATGAGCAGTTCTTC. This sequence uses TRBV6-2 or TRBV6-3 and TRBJ2-1, with 8 bases aligning to TRBD2. CDR1 and CDR2, per the germline V gene, are MNHEY and SVGEGT. For this chain, trimming is 6 bases at the V end and 8 bases at the J end, and the number of junction bases without a gene match is 3. The CDR3, from cysteine to phenylalanine, totals 12 residues. Only the CDR3 region is kept as DNA, spanning 36 bases read in frame from base 1.